The present entry profiles one TCR beta chain with its context. This record belongs to a study of T cells expressing NK-cell markers. The wider study: The study sequenced eight donors, seven HCMV-seropositive and one seronegative.

The length of the CDR3 is 17 residues. In germline, CDR1 is SGDLS, CDR2 YYNGEE. TCRdb reprocessed the 5' RACE reads and stores each CDR3 protein as one record, lacking DNA. The listing contains under 600,000 distinct CDR3 sequences. Sequenced: blood T cells: a sorted CD56 or NKG2C T cell subset, CD4+ or CD8+ T cells, or bulk PBMC T cells (not recorded which). The chain has TRBV9 and TRBJ2-3; TCRdb outputs TRBD1, but without DNA this stays unchecked. The TCR sequence derives from a woman in her forties or fifties in good health. This chain's CDR3 is CASSVAAYRGGTDTQYF.